The 20 T cell receptor beta chains in this list originate from one sample, sequenced in a study of shared clonotypes between healthy human individuals. Libraries were prepared by immunoSEQ multiplex PCR; TCRdb keeps only in-frame clonotypes and omits some of them. Of roughly 1 million clones listed, about 75% are singletons. Sequencing used memory CD4+ T cells sorted from blood. As for subset: CD45RA-negative fraction. These receptors came from a man in his late teens or twenties in good health.

The chain joins TRBV19 to TRBJ1-1; tentative D call: TRBD1 (5 bases). V was shortened by 7 bases and J by 0 bases, with 9 bases between the two germline ends. CDR3 size: 13 residues. Per germline, CDR1 LNHDA and CDR2 SQIVND (reference sequence). As DNA, the CDR3 is TGTGCCAGTACAAGGGGAATGAACACTGAAGCTTTCTTT. Translation: CASTRGMNTEAFF.

This chain links TRBV11-2 with TRBJ2-7, with D possibly called TRBD1 or TRBD2 (5 bases each). CDR3 size: 15 residues. Germline CDR1 reads SGHAT; CDR2 reads FQNNGV. Trimming shortened V by 2 bases and J by 0 bases, and 11 bases separated the two germline ends. The CDR3: CASSLSTGGSYEQYF. Written as DNA, the CDR3 is TGTGCCAGCAGCTTATCCACAGGAGGCTCCTACGAGCAGTACTTC.

The chain employs TRBV5-1 and TRBJ2-1; D gene ambiguous. V dropped 5 bases and J dropped 5 bases, with 17 bases sitting between them. CDR1 and CDR2 from the germline V gene are SGHRS and YFSETQ. This CDR3 comprises 15 residues. CDR3 residues: CASSPTGFRDNEQFF. The CDR3 nucleotides are TGCGCCAGCAGTCCGACTGGATTTCGGGACAATGAGCAGTTCTTC.

The V call is TRBV7-2, the J call TRBJ2-7; 9 positions match TRBD2. V shed 3 bases, J shed 6 bases, and the junction held 6 bases outside the gene matches. Germline CDR1 is SGHTA and CDR2 is FQGNSA. The CDR3 is 14 amino acids. The CDR3 is CASSFGSGRTEQYF. Written as DNA, the CDR3 is TGTGCCAGCAGCTTCGGTAGCGGGAGAACCGAGCAGTACTTC.

This chain connects TRBV28 to TRBJ2-7, with D possibly being TRBD2 (6 bases). V lost 3 bases and J lost 6, with 15 bases in between. Per germline, CDR1 MDHEN and CDR2 SYDVKM. The CDR3 is made up of 14 amino acids. The CDR3 reads CASSLALGGREQYF. The CDR3 bases are TGTGCCAGCAGTTTGGCCCTCGGAGGGCGCGAGCAGTACTTC. Using reference TRBV28 and TRBJ2-7 for the parts outside the CDR3, the full variable domain is DVKVTQSSRYLVKRTGEKVFLECVQDMDHENMFWYRQDPGLGLRLIYFSYDVKMKEKGDIPEGYSVSREKKERFSLILESASTNQTSMYLCASSLALGGREQYFGPGTRLTVT.

J is TRBJ2-5 and V is TRBV30; 11 bases match TRBD2. Germline CDR1 is GTSNPN and CDR2 is SVGIG (reference sequence). The length of the CDR3 is 15 residues. Trimming cost V 0 bases and J 5 bases; bases outside gene matches: 5. CDR3 nucleotides: TGTGCCTGGAGTGTACCCCTAGCGGGGGGCGAGACCCAGTACTTC. This codes for CAWSVPLAGGETQYF.

The chain joins TRBV19 to TRBJ1-2, with D possibly being TRBD1 (5 bases). The CDR3 is 14 residues long. Germline CDR1 reads LNHDA; CDR2 reads SQIVND (reference sequence). Trimming removed 6 bases from V and 8 bases from J, with 19 bases in between. The CDR3 nucleotides read TGTGCCAGTAGCCCCGGAGAGGGACGGGGAGGCTACACCTTC. It yields the protein CASSPGEGRGGYTF.

V usage is TRBV7-2 and J usage is TRBJ2-2, with TRBD2 identical over 10 bases. The CDR3 is made up of 16 amino acids. The germline gives CDR1 SGHTA, CDR2 FQGNSA. V shed 4 bases and J 2 bases; nucleotides not matched to a gene: 4. The CDR3 loop reads CASSSGLAVNTGELFF. The CDR3, as DNA: TGTGCCAGCAGCTCAGGACTAGCGGTAAACACCGGGGAGCTGTTTTTT. The full variable domain, its missing parts supplied by reference TRBV7-2 and TRBJ2-2, is GAGVSQSPSNKVTEKGKDVELRCDPISGHTALYWYRQSLGQGLEFLIYFQGNSAPDKSGLPSDRFSAERTGGSVSTLTIQRTQQEDSAVYLCASSSGLAVNTGELFFGEGSRLTVL.

The chain employs TRBV18 and TRBJ1-1; D unclear. CDR1 and CDR2 (germline): KGHSH, LQKENI. Deletions cut 4 bases from V and 4 bases from J, with 10 bases between. The CDR3 loop spans 13 amino acids. The CDR3 DNA sequence: TGTGCCAGCTCACTACGTAGAAGCACTGAAGCTTTCTTT. Protein sequence: CASSLRRSTEAFF.

This rearrangement joins TRBV6-1 to TRBJ2-3; the D is unclear. Per the germline V gene, CDR1 is MNHNS and CDR2 is SASEGT. V shed 2 bases and J shed 2 bases, with 11 bases lying between them. This CDR3 has 15 residues. As DNA, the CDR3 is TGTGCCAGCAGTGAACACCTAACCCACACAGATACGCAGTATTTT. It yields the protein CASSEHLTHTDTQYF.

This clone was seen only a few times. V is TRBV9 and J is TRBJ2-5; D tentatively reads TRBD1 or TRBD2 (5 bases each). The germline V gene has CDR1 SGDLS and CDR2 YYNGEE. The CDR3 spans 14 residues. Trimming took 1 base from V and 5 from J, leaving 12 bases between them. CDR3 sequence reads: CASSVRDGRETQYF. CDR3 nucleotides: TGTGCCAGCAGCGTAAGGGACGGCCGGGAGACCCAGTACTTC.

The chain combines TRBV7-3 with TRBJ2-7; perhaps TRBD1 as D (5 bases). Germline assignment: CDR1 SGHTA and CDR2 FQGTGA. V dropped 3 bases and J dropped 6 bases, with 12 bases sitting between them. This CDR3 comprises 13 residues. The CDR3 DNA reads TGTGCCAGCAGCTTGCAGGGTAGGGGCGAGCAGTACTTC. Amino acids: CASSLQGRGEQYF.

The chain employs TRBV9 and TRBJ2-3; TRBD2 aligns across 12 bases. The CDR3 runs to 15 residues. The germline gives CDR1 SGDLS, CDR2 YYNGEE. V shed 3 bases and J 3 bases; nucleotides not matched to a gene: 2. The CDR3 loop reads CASSGTSGNTDTQYF. CDR3 DNA sequence: TGTGCCAGCAGCGGGACTAGCGGGAATACAGATACGCAGTATTTT.

The chain couples TRBV11-2 to TRBJ2-1; D uncertain. The CDR3 is 14 amino acids. V was cut by 2 bases and J by 4 bases, with 9 bases left in between. Germline V gives CDR1 SGHAT, CDR2 FQNNGV. CDR3 sequence reads: CASSLRIAYNEQFF. CDR3 nucleotide sequence: TGTGCCAGCAGCTTAAGAATAGCTTACAATGAGCAGTTCTTC. Variable domain in full (rest from reference TRBV11-2 and TRBJ2-1): EAGVAQSPRYKIIEKRQSVAFWCNPISGHATLYWYQQILGQGPKLLIQFQNNGVVDDSQLPKDRFSAERLKGVDSTLKIQPAKLEDSAVYLCASSLRIAYNEQFFGPGTRLTVL.

The V and J genes are TRBV7-2 and TRBJ1-1; a weak D match, TRBD1 (5 bases). The CDR3 length is 14 residues. V was shortened by 7 bases and J by 4 bases, with 16 bases between the two germline ends. CDR1 SGHTA and CDR2 FQGNSA come from the germline V gene. As DNA, the CDR3 is TGTGCCAGCACTTGGATGTCAGGGTCCACTGAAGCTTTCTTT. The encoded protein is CASTWMSGSTEAFF.

This sequence joins TRBV7-3 and TRBJ2-6; D is ambiguous. The V gene's germline CDR1 is SGHTA and CDR2 FQGTGA. The V end was cut by 2 bases, the J end by 2 bases, with 7 bases between. The CDR3 is 15 residues long. This CDR3 reads CASSLGVAGANVLTF. The CDR3 bases are TGTGCCAGCAGCTTAGGGGTGGCTGGGGCCAACGTCCTGACTTTC.

The J gene is TRBJ1-6, the V gene TRBV6-6; D unresolved. The germline CDR1 and CDR2 sequences are MNHNY and SVGAGI (reference sequence). CDR3 length: 12 residues. V gave up 8 bases and J gave up 7 bases, with 9 bases separating them. CDR3 amino acids: CASQSTNSPLHF. DNA for the CDR3: TGTGCCAGCCAGTCGACCAATTCACCCCTCCACTTT.

This chain connects TRBV30 to TRBJ2-1; possibly TRBD1 or TRBD2 for D (6 bases each). The CDR3 extends over 14 amino acids. V was cut by 4 bases and J by 2 bases, with 12 bases left in between. Germline V gene lookup returns CDR1 GTSNPN and CDR2 SVGIG (reference sequence). The CDR3, as DNA: TGTGCCTGGAAGGGGGACTCCACCTACAATGAGCAGTTCTTC. Protein: CAWKGDSTYNEQFF. Drawing the rest from reference TRBV30 and TRBJ2-1, the complete variable domain is SQTIHQWPATLVQPVGSPLSLECTVEGTSNPNLYWYRQAAGRGLQLLFYSVGIGQISSEVPQNLSASRPQDRQFILSSKKLLLSDSGFYLCAWKGDSTYNEQFFGPGTRLTVL.

V and J are TRBV5-1 and TRBJ1-2; D gene unclear. Germline loops: CDR1 SGHRS, CDR2 YFSETQ. V lost 4 bases and J 2 bases, leaving 12 bases between the germline ends. The CDR3 contains 14 residues. The CDR3 here is CASSTSGENYGYTF. CDR3 sequence (DNA): TGCGCCAGCAGCACGTCCGGGGAAAACTATGGCTACACCTTC.

This sequence joins TRBV5-1 and TRBJ1-2; D gene uncertain. In germline, CDR1 is SGHRS, CDR2 YFSETQ. The CDR3 totals 15 residues. V was shortened by 0 bases and J by 0 bases, with 9 bases between the two germline ends. The CDR3 loop reads CASSLGAQPNYGYTF. For the CDR3, the DNA is TGCGCCAGCAGCTTGGGCGCGCAACCTAACTATGGCTACACCTTC.